This TCR beta chain originates from a study of shared clonotypes between healthy human individuals. This clone has only a few counts. Method: immunoSEQ multiplex PCR; TCRdb's copy keeps in-frame clones and lacks some. The sample has hundreds of thousands of clones, over 65% seen once. This CDR3 has 15 amino acids. The germline V gene encodes CDR1 SGHTA and CDR2 FQGNSA. V was pared by 5 bases and J by 7 bases, with 18 bases between. The clonotype originates from a woman in her 30s in good health. This chain joins TRBV7-2 and TRBJ1-5; D is undetermined. Sequencing was performed on memory CD4+ T cells sorted from blood. Subset described: CD45RA-negative fraction. The DNA for the CDR3 is TGTGCCAGCAGCGAAACCGGCCAGTGGGGACAGCCCCAGCATTTT. It yields the protein CASSETGQWGQPQHF. Based on the CDR3 plus reference TRBV7-2 and TRBJ1-5, the full variable domain is GAGVSQSPSNKVTEKGKDVELRCDPISGHTALYWYRQSLGQGLEFLIYFQGNSAPDKSGLPSDRFSAERTGGSVSTLTIQRTQQEDSAVYLCASSETGQWGQPQHFGDGTRLSIL.